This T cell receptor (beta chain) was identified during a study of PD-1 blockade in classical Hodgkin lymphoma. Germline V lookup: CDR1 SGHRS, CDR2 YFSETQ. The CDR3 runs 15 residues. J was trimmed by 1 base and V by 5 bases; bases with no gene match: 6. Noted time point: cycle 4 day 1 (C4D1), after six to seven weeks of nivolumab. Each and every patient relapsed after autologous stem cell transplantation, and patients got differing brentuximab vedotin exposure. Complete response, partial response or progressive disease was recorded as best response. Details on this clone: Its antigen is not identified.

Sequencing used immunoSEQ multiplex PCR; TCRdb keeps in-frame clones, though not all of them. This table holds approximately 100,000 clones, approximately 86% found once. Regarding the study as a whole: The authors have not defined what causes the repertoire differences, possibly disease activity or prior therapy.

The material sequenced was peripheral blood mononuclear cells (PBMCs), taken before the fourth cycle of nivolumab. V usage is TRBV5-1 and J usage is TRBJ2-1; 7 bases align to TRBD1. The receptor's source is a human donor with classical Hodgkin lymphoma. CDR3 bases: TGCGCCAGCAGTATTGAACAGGGGTCCTACAATGAGCAGTTCTTC. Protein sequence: CASSIEQGSYNEQFF.